The clone carrying this T cell receptor (beta chain) was counted once. CDR3 length: 17 amino acids. These data belong to a study of blood T cell repertoires in COVID-19. Looking at the study overall: Sample material is recorded as cDNA or gDNA derived from T cells, B-cell-depleted T cells, or PBMCs.

Adults between about 18 and 95 years of age took part from 20 to 25 US areas. Grouping used clinical history reported by participants in a survey and questionnaire. In the original workflow: Amplification of reference gene primers provided the estimated nucleated cell counts. Only in-frame clones appear in the TCRdb table, and some are missing; sequencing was by immunoSEQ multiplex PCR. Clonal size and the V and J genes are those of that table, whereas D and trimming came from the DNA. The sample lists over 200,000 clones, around 90% occurring once. The V call is TRBV1, the J call TRBJ2-1; TRBD2, as called in the table, went unchecked against the DNA. TRBV1 is labeled a pseudogene. Material: PBMCs or T cells enriched from blood (not recorded which). This sequence was found in a young woman who had been exposed to COVID-19. The chain's CDR3 is CTSSQDSGFSSYNEQFF. CDR3 coding DNA: TGCACCAGCAGCCAAGACAGCGGGTTCAGCTCCTACAATGAGCAGTTCTTC.